The clone carrying this T cell receptor beta chain was recorded a few times. Its antigen is not known. The germline CDR1 and CDR2 sequences are SEHNR and FQNEAQ (reference sequence). This CDR3 is 16 amino acids long. V lost 4 bases and J lost 2; bases outside the gene matches: 4. The sample originates from a study of T-cell memory formation after mild COVID-19. Study details: The study found TCR clusters largely donor specific.

The study, taken as a whole, reports: Contracting CD4+ clones were located mainly in CM and EM, and CD8+ clones in EMRA. Several responding clones turned up in pre-infection memory, indicating that cross-reactive memory may have taken part.

TCR alpha and TCR beta cDNA libraries carrying sample barcodes and UMIs came from 5'RACE with constant-segment primers. TCRdb fed the 5' RACE reads into MiXCR, producing one record per CDR3 protein. Of 310,000 or so distinct CDR3 sequences detected, about a sixth appear once; the ten largest clones hold more than 20%. This chain uses TRBV7-9 with TRBJ2-3, with 12 bases that match TRBD2. The specimen sequenced was PBMCs or a T cell subset sorted from them (not recorded which). The sequence was collected from a man younger than 35 who had mild COVID-19 (a few samples of this study predate the infection). Cell type and time point are not known. CDR3 amino acids: CASSYRTSGVTDTQYF. The CDR3 DNA reads TGTGCCAGCAGCTACAGGACTAGCGGGGTCACAGATACGCAGTATTTT.